The 11 T cell receptor delta chains below come from one sample, sequenced in a study of gamma-delta T cells after stem cell transplantation. TCRdb applied CATT to the RT-PCR reads for clone calling. The sample records 2,800 or so delta-chain clones, 2.5% to 3% being singletons. Sequences were obtained from gamma-delta T cells. These TCRs come from a human donor. It is not recorded whose cells these are; they may come from a transplant donor.

Remarks on this clone: A much larger clone differs from this one at a single base, so this may be a read error. The V and J genes are TRDV2 and TRDJ3; 11 positions agree with TRDD3. Germline CDR1 and CDR2: GEAIGNYY and EKD. CDR3 length: 21 amino acids. The CDR3 region has the DNA TGTGCCCGTGACACCGGGGGCCTCTTACTGGGGGATACCTGGGACACCCGACAGATGTTTTTC. It specifies CARDTGGLLLGDTWDTRQMFF.

This clone was counted only a few times. TCRdb's entry gives the protein of a much larger clone, which mismatches this DNA's translation at residue 15, likely from a read error; the protein reported here is translated from the DNA. This chain connects TRDV2 to TRDJ1; 13 bases map to TRDD3. Per the germline V gene, CDR1 is GEAIGNYY and CDR2 is EKD. This CDR3 contains 19 residues. The CDR3 sequence: CACDTVTGGYVPDTNKLIF. The CDR3 bases are TGTGCCTGTGACACCGTGACTGGGGGATACGTACCGGACACCAATAAACTCATCTTT.

This clone is labeled medium-sized (0.01 to 0.1%). A far more abundant clone sits one base away, making this likely a read error. This chain uses TRDV2 with TRDJ1; TRDD3 aligns across 8 bases. CDR1 is GEAIGNYY and CDR2 is EKD in the germline V gene. The CDR3 length is 16 residues. The CDR3 sequence: CACDLLGAQYTDELIF. The CDR3 region has the DNA TGTGCCTGTGATTTACTGGGGGCTCAGTACACCGATGAACTCATCTTT.

On this clone: TCRdb shows a much larger clone's protein in place of this DNA's translation, and the two differ at residue 10, likely through a read error; the protein shown is translated from the DNA. V and J are TRDV2 and TRDJ1; no firm D call. Trimming stripped 3 bases from V and 4 bases from J, with 17 bases between. The CDR3 spans 15 residues. From germline, CDR1 is GEAIGNYY and CDR2 EKD. CDR3 bases: TGTGCCTGTGACCCCCTCGGGTCCCTGGTCGATAAACTCATCTTT. The encoded protein is CACDPLGSLVDKLIF.

In its sample, this clone was seen a few times. Since a far larger clone is one base different, this is likely a read error. This rearrangement joins TRDV2 to TRDJ1; 10 bases fit TRDD3. CDR1 and CDR2 from the germline V gene are GEAIGNYY and EKD. V lost 0 bases and J lost 11; bases outside the gene matches: 8. The CDR3 is 14 amino acids. The CDR3 here is CACDTLLGDNQLIF. Here the CDR3 DNA reads TGTGCCTGTGACACCCTTCTGGGGGATAATCAGCTCATCTTT.

This clone was seen more than once but under ten times. This may be a read error, as it is one base from a much larger clone. Within the sample, other DNA sequences also encode this same CDR3. This chain joins TRDV2 and TRDJ1, with 10 bases lining up with TRDD3. The germline V gene has CDR1 GEAIGNYY and CDR2 EKD. CDR3 length: 18 residues. The CDR3 here is CACDILLGDHSNTDKLIF. The CDR3 DNA reads as TGCGCCTGTGACATTCTACTGGGGGATCATTCTAACACCGATAAACTCATCTTT.

In its sample, this clone ranks as large. Other nucleotide sequences from this sample produce the same CDR3. The chain recombines TRDV2 with TRDJ3; no clear D. The V end was cut by 0 bases, the J end by 0 bases, with 11 bases between. CDR3 length: 18 amino acids. CDR1 and CDR2 from the germline V gene are GEAIGNYY and EKD. The CDR3 nucleotides are TGTGCCTGTGACACCGGCGGCCCCAGCTCCTGGGACACCCGACAGATGTTTTTC. Its translation is CACDTGGPSSWDTRQMFF.

In its sample, this clone was seen a few times. TCRdb pairs this DNA with a much larger clone's protein that differs at residue 4, likely a read error; the protein shown was translated from the DNA. The CDR3 loop reads CACNTPTGGLSWDTRQMFF. In nucleotides, the CDR3 is TGTGCCTGTAACACCCCTACTGGGGGACTTTCCTGGGACACCCGACAGATGTTTTTC. The V gene is TRDV2, the J gene TRDJ3; TRDD3 matches at 9 bases. The CDR3 consists of 19 residues. Germline CDR1 and CDR2: GEAIGNYY and EKD.

Comments on this clone: A far larger clone is only one base removed, so a read error is likely. This chain connects TRDV1 to TRDJ1; 9 nucleotides agree with TRDD3. The germline V gene has CDR1 TSWWSYY and CDR2 QGS. V lost 2 bases, J lost 1 base, and 23 bases stayed unmatched. The CDR3 is 22 residues long. The CDR3, as DNA: TGTGCTCTTGGGGAAAGCCCCATATCTTATTACTGGGGGACCAGGGGCACCGATAAACTCATCTTT. Translation: CALGESPISYYWGTRGTDKLIF.

This clone is labeled as large. At the DNA level, this CDR3 is encoded by other sequences in the same sample as well. The chain carries TRDV2 and TRDJ1; 10 bases match TRDD3. Germline V gene sequence: CDR1 GEAIGNYY, CDR2 EKD. CDR3 length equals 16 residues. V shed 3 bases and J 2 bases; nucleotides not matched to a gene: 8. The CDR3: CACDFTGGSRTDKLIF. The CDR3 DNA is TGTGCCTGTGACTTTACTGGGGGATCCCGAACCGATAAACTCATCTTT.

A few counts support this clone. A read error likely explains this, since a far larger clone differs by one base. The chain links TRDV2 to TRDJ1, with 13 bases identical to TRDD3. The V and J ends lost 6 bases and 0 bases, in that order; junction bases with no gene match: 24. This CDR3 is 22 amino acids long. In germline, CDR1 is GEAIGNYY, CDR2 EKD. In nucleotides, the CDR3 is TGTGCCTGTAACTCCCTTCCAACTACTGGGGGATACGTAGGATCGTACACCGATAAACTCATCTTT. It translates to CACNSLPTTGGYVGSYTDKLIF.